This TCR beta chain was observed in a study of blood T cell repertoires in COVID-19. Here immunoSEQ multiplex PCR was the method, and the copy in TCRdb shows in-frame clones only, minus some. The sample has 170,000 or so clones; less than 90% are singletons. V trimming: 2 bases; J trimming: 2 bases; junction bases outside the gene matches: 1. CDR3 length equals 15 residues. Per germline, CDR1 MNHEY and CDR2 SVGAGI. This TCR derives from a young man with active or convalescent COVID-19. What was sequenced was peripheral blood. The rearrangement uses TRBV6-5 and TRBJ2-7, with 12 bases identical to TRBD2. For the CDR3, the DNA is TGTGCCAGCAGTTACCGACTAGCGGGAGCCTACGAGCAGTACTTC. As protein: CASSYRLAGAYEQYF.